A selection of T cell receptor beta chains follows, all from one sample in a study of OX40 agonist ivuxolimab in advanced cancers. TCRdb's copy holds only in-frame clones and misses some; the assay was immunoSEQ multiplex PCR. Among some 70,000 clones listed, around 84% were seen once. The sequencing used CD4+ or CD8+ T cells sorted from blood, collected in a trial of the OX40 agonist ivuxolimab. These receptors were collected from an adult with an advanced solid tumor such as melanoma, head and neck, liver or kidney cancer. Each CDR3 is given with its conserved first and last residue. Each record gives: J gene, D gene, clone size, V gene, CDR3 DNA, CDR3 protein. A D gene is named only where the DNA matches it firmly. Size is stated for part of the rows, as once, few or many counts, or as a class when the clone is expanded.

TRBJ2-3,.,.,TRBV7-9,TGTGCCAGCAGCTTAGCCCCGGGACACGCTGGAGATACGCAGTATTTT,CASSLAPGHAGDTQYF
TRBJ2-7,.,.,TRBV5-6,TGTGCCAGCAGCGGGGGAGGACAGCCCTCCTACGAGCAGTACTTC,CASSGGGQPSYEQYF
TRBJ2-4,.,.,TRBV29-1,TGCAGCGTTGATTCGTCGGGTACCGGGCAAAACATTCAGTACTTC,CSVDSSGTGQNIQYF
TRBJ1-4,.,once,TRBV14,TGTGCCAGCAGCCAAGAAAACAGTCTCAATGAAAAACTGTTTTTT,CASSQENSLNEKLFF
TRBJ1-3,.,.,TRBV2,TGTGCCAGCAGTGAGTTTGTCGGGGCTGGAAACACCATATATTTT,CASSEFVGAGNTIYF
TRBJ2-1,.,.,TRBV10-2,TGCGCCAGCAGTGGGGGCCGGGACTCGGAGGACGATGAGCAGTTCTTC,CASSGGRDSEDDEQFF
TRBJ1-1,TRBD1,.,TRBV2,TGTGCCAGCAGTGTACAGGGGCCCGGGAACACTGAAGCTTTCTTT,CASSVQGPGNTEAFF
TRBJ1-1,.,.,TRBV18,TGTGCCAGCTCACCTCAAAGGACTGAAGCTTTCTTT,CASSPQRTEAFF
TRBJ1-3,.,.,TRBV28,TGTGCCAGCAGTGGACAGCTCTCTGGAAACACCATATATTTT,CASSGQLSGNTIYF
TRBJ2-7,.,.,TRBV19,TGTGCCAGTTCCGTTCACCGAAGTGGCGAGGAGCAGTACTTC,CASSVHRSGEEQYF
TRBJ1-6,.,few,TRBV2,TGTGCCAGCAGCTCCGGGACCGAAAATAATTCACCCCTCCACTTT,CASSSGTENNSPLHF
TRBJ1-6,.,once,TRBV6-1,TGTGCCAGCAGTGAAGAGTTTTGGAGCGCCCATAATTCACCCCTCCACTTT,CASSEEFWSAHNSPLHF
TRBJ2-5,TRBD2,few,TRBV5-1,TGCGCCAGCAGCTTGGGCGGGGGGCAGTTGGAGACCCAGTACTTC,CASSLGGGQLETQYF
TRBJ2-3,TRBD1,.,TRBV5-4,TGTGCCAGCACCCCGGGACAGGGGGTGGTAGATACGCAGTATTTT,CASTPGQGVVDTQYF
TRBJ1-2,TRBD1,.,TRBV19,TGTGCCAGTAACCTGAGCGGGCGGACAGGGGATGGCTACACCTTC,CASNLSGRTGDGYTF
TRBJ2-3,.,.,TRBV15,TGTGCCACCAGCAGAGAGCAGGGGACAGATACGCAGTATTTT,CATSREQGTDTQYF
TRBJ2-3,.,.,TRBV5-1,TGCGCCAGCAGCGCCTCTAGCACAGATACGCAGTATTTT,CASSASSTDTQYF
TRBJ2-1,TRBD2,once,TRBV5-1,TGCGCCAGCAGCTTGGTTTTTGCGGGGGGGCGTAATGAGCAGTTCTTC,CASSLVFAGGRNEQFF
TRBJ2-3,TRBD1,.,TRBV28,TGTGCCATTGGGGGATCCGGGACAGGGACAGATACGCAGTATTTT,CAIGGSGTGTDTQYF
TRBJ1-4,.,.,TRBV9,TGTGCCAGCAGCCCCGGCGATTCTAATGAAAAACTGTTTTTT,CASSPGDSNEKLFF
TRBJ2-7,.,.,TRBV14,TGTGCCAGCAGCCTCACCCCGGGCCTAGGGAACGAGCAGTACTTC,CASSLTPGLGNEQYF
TRBJ2-1,TRBD2,.,TRBV7-9,TGTGCCAGCAGCTTAGCGACTAGCGGGGGGGCCTGGAATGAGCAGTTCTTC,CASSLATSGGAWNEQFF
TRBJ1-1,TRBD1,.,TRBV29-1,TGCAGCGTTGACCGGGGTGGACAGGGGTCTGAAGCTTTCTTT,CSVDRGGQGSEAFF
TRBJ1-5,.,few,TRBV30,TGTGCCTGGAGCGGAGGGGACGGCCAGCCCCAGCATTTT,CAWSGGDGQPQHF
TRBJ2-3,.,medium-sized,TRBV9,TGTGCCAGCAGCGTAGCTATAGCACGCACAGATACGCAGTATTTT,CASSVAIARTDTQYF
TRBJ2-2,.,once,TRBV2,TGTGCCAGCTCTCGGTCCTCGAACACCGGGGAGCTGTTTTTT,CASSRSSNTGELFF
TRBJ2-7,.,.,TRBV28,TGTGCCAGCAGTTTTGGGCAGGTCTTCTACGAGCAGTACTTC,CASSFGQVFYEQYF
TRBJ1-2,.,once,TRBV25-1,TGTGCCAGCAGTGAAACCATGGGGCGCGGCTACACCTTC,CASSETMGRGYTF
TRBJ2-3,.,few,TRBV5-1,TGCGCCAGCAGCGCCGGGGGTGGGGCAGATACGCAGTATTTT,CASSAGGGADTQYF
TRBJ2-2,.,once,TRBV9,TGTGCCAGCAGCGCCCGACCAGGGGTAGGAACCGGGGAGCTGTTTTTT,CASSARPGVGTGELFF
TRBJ2-2,.,.,TRBV12-5,TGTGCTAGTGGTACAGGGCTGGGAACCGGGGAGCTGTTTTTT,CASGTGLGTGELFF
TRBJ2-5,.,.,TRBV19,TGTGCCAGCCGGGACAACCTCGGGGAGACCCAGTACTTC,CASRDNLGETQYF
TRBJ2-5,TRBD2,.,TRBV5-1,TGCGCCAGCAGCTTGGGACTAGCGGGGGAACAAGAGACCCAGTACTTC,CASSLGLAGEQETQYF
TRBJ2-3,TRBD2,.,TRBV5-1,TGCGCCAGCAGCCCCGCTAGCGGGAGTAGCACAGATACGCAGTATTTT,CASSPASGSSTDTQYF
TRBJ1-2,.,.,TRBV6-1,TGTGCCAGCATGCTGCCCCTGACAGCTTATGGCTACACCTTC,CASMLPLTAYGYTF
TRBJ2-5,.,.,TRBV18,TGTGCCAGCTCACCACCGGCAGGGGCTCAAGAGACCCAGTACTTC,CASSPPAGAQETQYF
TRBJ1-4,.,.,TRBV19,TGTGCCAGTAGTACCAGGACAGCCGGTTCGGCTAATGAAAAACTGTTTTTT,CASSTRTAGSANEKLFF
TRBJ1-4,TRBD1,once,TRBV19,TGTGCCAGTAGCAGACTTTCCGGGACAGGGGATGAAAAACTGTTTTTT,CASSRLSGTGDEKLFF
TRBJ2-7,TRBD2,.,TRBV7-9,TGTGCCAGCAGTCCCTCCGGGCTAGCGGCCTTGCGAGCGCAGTACTTC,CASSPSGLAALRAQYF
TRBJ2-7,.,.,TRBV9,TGTGCCAGCAGCCCCATCCCTAGCCAATCCGAGCAGTACTTC,CASSPIPSQSEQYF
TRBJ2-7,.,medium-sized,TRBV6-6,TGTGCCAGCAGCCCTGCGCGGGGTTTCACCTACGAGCAGTACTTC,CASSPARGFTYEQYF
TRBJ1-2,TRBD1,once,TRBV5-1,TGCGCCAGCAGCCTTACAGGGGGCCCAGCTAACTATGGCTACACCTTC,CASSLTGGPANYGYTF
TRBJ2-1,.,.,TRBV10-1,TGCGCCAGCAGTGAGGGATACAATGAGCAGTTCTTC,CASSEGYNEQFF
TRBJ1-3,.,.,TRBV7-9,TGTGCCAGCAGCTCAAGTGGGACGGTCTCTGGAAACACCATATATTTT,CASSSSGTVSGNTIYF
TRBJ2-1,.,.,TRBV7-6,TGTGCCAGCAGCTTAAGGGCGGGCGGGGTGTTTGAGCAGTTCTTC,CASSLRAGGVFEQFF
TRBJ2-7,TRBD1,.,TRBV5-1,TGCGCCAGCTCTAACCCGGGACAGAGAACCTACGAGCAGTACTTC,CASSNPGQRTYEQYF
TRBJ2-1,.,.,TRBV6-1,TGTGCCAGCAGTGAAGCTACAGTCTTAGGCCTACCTGCGCCCTTAGTCTCCTACAATGAGCAGTTCTTC,CASSEATVLGLPAPLVSYNEQFF
TRBJ2-5,.,.,TRBV29-1,TGCAGCGTTAGGTCGGGGGCAGAGACCCAGTACTTC,CSVRSGAETQYF
TRBJ1-1,.,.,TRBV5-6,TGTGCCAGCAGCTTGACAAACTCCTTGAACACTGAAGCTTTCTTT,CASSLTNSLNTEAFF
TRBJ1-1,.,.,TRBV19,TGTGCCAGTAGTACAACCCTTTCGGGTGCAAACACTGAAGCTTTCTTT,CASSTTLSGANTEAFF
TRBJ1-1,.,.,TRBV29-1,TGCAGCGTTGAAGTGACTGAAGCTTTCTTT,CSVEVTEAFF
TRBJ2-3,TRBD2,.,TRBV7-2,TGTGCCAGCAGCTTAGCGCCGCCGGGAGGGCCCTCAGATACGCAGTATTTT,CASSLAPPGGPSDTQYF
TRBJ1-5,TRBD1,.,TRBV6-5,TGTGCCAGCAGTTGGGGACAGAATGAGCCCCAGCATTTT,CASSWGQNEPQHF
TRBJ2-1,TRBD2,.,TRBV20-1,TGCAGTGCTGAACTAGCGAATGAGCAGTTCTTC,CSAELANEQFF